This T cell receptor (beta chain) was found in a study of T-cell reconstitution after alpha-beta-depleted transplantation in children. At least ten counts were recorded for this clonotype. CDR3 size: 16 residues. The germline CDR1 and CDR2 sequences are SGHRS and YFSETQ. Trimming pared 4 bases from V and 0 bases from J, leaving 15 bases between. Preparation of the TCRbeta library used unique molecular identifiers. One entry per CDR3 protein, called by TCRdb with MiXCR from the PCR reads. The data hold approximately 200,000 distinct CDR3 sequences, with roughly 15% observed a single time. The V and J genes are TRBV5-1 and TRBJ2-3; D remains unclear. The TCR was taken from a human donor who donated a stem cell graft to a child with acute lymphoblastic leukemia. This specimen consisted of PBMCs from the stem cell graft donor, obtained from the stem cell graft. The CDR3 DNA follows: TGCGCCAGCAGCCCGGATCCGGGCTATAGCACAGATACGCAGTATTTT. It is translated as CASSPDPGYSTDTQYF.